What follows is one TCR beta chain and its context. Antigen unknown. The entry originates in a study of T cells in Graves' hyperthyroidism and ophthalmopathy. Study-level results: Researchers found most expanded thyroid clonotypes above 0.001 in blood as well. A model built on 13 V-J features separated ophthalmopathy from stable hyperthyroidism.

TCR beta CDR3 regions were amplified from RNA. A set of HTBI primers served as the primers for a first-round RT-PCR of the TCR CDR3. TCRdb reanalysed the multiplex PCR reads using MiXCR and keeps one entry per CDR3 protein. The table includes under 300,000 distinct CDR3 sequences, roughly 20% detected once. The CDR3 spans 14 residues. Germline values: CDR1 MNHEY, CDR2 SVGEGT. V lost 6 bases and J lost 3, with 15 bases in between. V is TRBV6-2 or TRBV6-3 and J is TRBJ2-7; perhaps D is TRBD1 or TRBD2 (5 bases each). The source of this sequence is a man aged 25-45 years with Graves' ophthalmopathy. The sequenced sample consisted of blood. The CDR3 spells CASRRGRTDYEQYF. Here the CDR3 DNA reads TGTGCCAGCAGAAGGGGACGGACCGACTACGAGCAGTACTTC.